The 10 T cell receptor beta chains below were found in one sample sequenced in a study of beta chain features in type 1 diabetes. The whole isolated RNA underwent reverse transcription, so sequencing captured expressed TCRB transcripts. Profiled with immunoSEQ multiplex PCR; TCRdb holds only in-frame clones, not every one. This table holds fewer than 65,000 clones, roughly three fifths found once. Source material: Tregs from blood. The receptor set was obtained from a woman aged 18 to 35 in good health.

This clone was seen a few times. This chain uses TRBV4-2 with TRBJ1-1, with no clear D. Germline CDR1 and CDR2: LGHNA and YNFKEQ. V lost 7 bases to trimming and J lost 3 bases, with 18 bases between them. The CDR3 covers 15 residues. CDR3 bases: TGTGCCAGCACCTCTAGTTTGGAGACTTACACTGAAGCTTTCTTT. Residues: CASTSSLETYTEAFF.

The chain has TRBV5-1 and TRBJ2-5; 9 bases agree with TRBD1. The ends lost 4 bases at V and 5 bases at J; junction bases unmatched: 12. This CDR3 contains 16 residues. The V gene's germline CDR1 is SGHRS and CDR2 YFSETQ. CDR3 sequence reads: CASSDTPQGARETQYF. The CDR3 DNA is TGCGCCAGCAGCGACACCCCACAGGGGGCGCGGGAGACCCAGTACTTC.

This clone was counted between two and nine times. The CDR3 coding sequence is TGTGCCAGTAGCCTGCCGGGACAGGGGACCACCGGGGAGCTGTTTTTT. Translated: CASSLPGQGTTGELFF. The rearrangement joins TRBV19 to TRBJ2-2, with 10 bases fitting TRBD1. The CDR3 is 16 amino acids. V dropped 6 bases and J dropped 4; count of bases not matched to a gene: 8. Germline V lookup: CDR1 LNHDA, CDR2 SQIVND (reference sequence).

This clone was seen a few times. CDR3 nucleotide sequence: TGTGCCAGTCGCGGAGGCAGGGGGCCCACTGAAGCTTTCTTT. This translates into CASRGGRGPTEAFF. The chain combines TRBV19 with TRBJ1-1; 8 bases line up with TRBD1. From germline, CDR1 is LNHDA and CDR2 SQIVND (reference sequence). Trimming removed 8 bases from V and 4 bases from J; junction bases left unmatched: 9. There are 14 residues in the CDR3.

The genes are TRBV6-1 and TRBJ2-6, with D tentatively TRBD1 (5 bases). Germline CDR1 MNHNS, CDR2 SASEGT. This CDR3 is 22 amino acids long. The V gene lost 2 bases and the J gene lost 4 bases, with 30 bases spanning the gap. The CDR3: CASSEWFSSTPAGKSGANVLTF. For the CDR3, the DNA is TGTGCCAGCAGTGAATGGTTCAGTAGCACCCCGGCAGGGAAGTCCGGGGCCAACGTCCTGACTTTC.

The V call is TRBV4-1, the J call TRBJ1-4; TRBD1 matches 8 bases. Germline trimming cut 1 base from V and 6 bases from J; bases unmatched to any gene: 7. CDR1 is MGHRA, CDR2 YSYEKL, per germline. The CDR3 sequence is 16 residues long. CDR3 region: CASSQAKDRVYEKLFF. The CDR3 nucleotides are TGCGCCAGCAGCCAAGCAAAGGACAGGGTGTATGAAAAACTGTTTTTT.

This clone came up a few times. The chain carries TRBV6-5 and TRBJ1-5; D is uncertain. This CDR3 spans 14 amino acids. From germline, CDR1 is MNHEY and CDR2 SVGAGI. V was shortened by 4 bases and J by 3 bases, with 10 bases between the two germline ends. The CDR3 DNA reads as TGTGCCAGCAGTTTCGGCGGACTCAATCAGCCCCAGCATTTT. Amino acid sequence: CASSFGGLNQPQHF.

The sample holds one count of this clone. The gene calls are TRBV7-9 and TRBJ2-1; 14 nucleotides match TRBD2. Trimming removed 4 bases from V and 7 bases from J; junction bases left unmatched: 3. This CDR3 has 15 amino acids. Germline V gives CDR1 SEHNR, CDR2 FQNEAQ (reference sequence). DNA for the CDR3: TGTGCCAGCAGCTCGGGACTAGCGGGAGTTAATGAGCAGTTCTTC. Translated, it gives CASSSGLAGVNEQFF.

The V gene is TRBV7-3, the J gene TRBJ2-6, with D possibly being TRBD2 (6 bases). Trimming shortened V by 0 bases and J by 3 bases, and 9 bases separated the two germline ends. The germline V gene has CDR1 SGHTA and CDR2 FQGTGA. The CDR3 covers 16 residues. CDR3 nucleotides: TGTGCCAGCAGCTTAACGGGGGGTGGTGGGGCCAACGTCCTGACTTTC. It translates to CASSLTGGGGANVLTF.

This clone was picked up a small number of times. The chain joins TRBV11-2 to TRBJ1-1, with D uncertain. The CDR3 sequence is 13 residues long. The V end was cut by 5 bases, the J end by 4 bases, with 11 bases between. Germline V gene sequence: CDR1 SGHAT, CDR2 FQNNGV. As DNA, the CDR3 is TGTGCCAGCAGCCTATCCGGGTCCACTGAAGCTTTCTTT. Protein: CASSLSGSTEAFF.